This T cell receptor beta chain was recorded in a study of blood T cell repertoires in COVID-19. At the level of the study: COVID-19 samples from acute and convalescent phases originated in the United States, Italy and Spain. T cells, B-cell-depleted T cells, or PBMCs provided the cDNA or gDNA that served as material.

In the original processing: Estimated nucleated cell counts came from reference gene primer amplification. The repertoire was sequenced with immunoSEQ multiplex PCR; TCRdb's copy has only in-frame clones and lacks some. V, J and clone size are taken as reported in that table, and D and trimming were inferred from the DNA itself. The sample holds approximately 120,000 clones, about 90% seen once. Germline V gene lookup returns CDR1 MNHNY and CDR2 SVGAGI (reference sequence). The junction had 2 bases not matched to a gene; V was cut back by 7 bases and J by 7 bases. The CDR3 covers 13 residues. The rearrangement uses TRBV6-6 and TRBJ1-6, with 9 bases matching TRBD1. This sequence originates from a woman between 45 and 60 years old who had recovered from COVID-19. The source material was peripheral blood. CDR3 coding DNA: TGTGCCAGCACGGGACAGGGAAATTCACCCCTCCACTTT. It is translated as CASTGQGNSPLHF.